One sample yielded the 20 T cell receptor beta chains listed below, sequenced in a study of control samples from healthy donors and cancer patients. Only in-frame clones appear in the TCRdb table, and some are missing; sequencing was by immunoSEQ multiplex PCR. This sample has roughly 120,000 clones, with 80% to 90% found just once. Sequencing input: PBMCs. These receptors all come from a woman aged 45-60 years with colorectal cancer.

V and J are TRBV7-9 and TRBJ2-3; 11 bases line up with TRBD2. The CDR3 runs 18 residues. V was clipped by 5 bases and J by 1 base; unmatched bases: 11. Germline values: CDR1 SEHNR, CDR2 FQNEAQ (reference sequence). The CDR3, as DNA: TGTGCCAGCAGCGCCATAGCGGGAGGGCCGGTGGGCACAGATACGCAGTATTTT. It specifies CASSAIAGGPVGTDTQYF.

The V gene is TRBV27, the J gene TRBJ2-7, with 9 bases that match TRBD1. This CDR3 region has 14 residues. With V trimmed by 6 bases and J by 5 bases, 8 bases remained unmatched. The germline CDR1 and CDR2 sequences are MNHEY and SMNVEV (reference sequence). This CDR3 reads CASSFVGTGNEQYF. In DNA, the CDR3 is TGTGCCAGCAGCTTCGTCGGGACAGGGAACGAGCAGTACTTC.

The chain employs TRBV6-5 and TRBJ2-5; TRBD2 matches 9 bases. CDR1 and CDR2 (germline): MNHEY, SVGAGI. This CDR3 region has 16 residues. J was trimmed by 5 bases and V by 1 base; bases with no gene match: 8. The DNA for the CDR3 is TGTGCCAGCAGTTACTACGTGGGACTAGCAGGCGAGACCCAGTACTTC. Translated, it gives CASSYYVGLAGETQYF.

The V call is TRBV6-5, the J call TRBJ2-7; 7 bases align to TRBD1. The CDR3 has 13 amino acids. J gave up 1 base and V 6 bases, and 3 bases lay outside the gene matches. The V gene's germline CDR1 is MNHEY and CDR2 SVGAGI. CDR3 DNA sequence: TGTGCCAGCAGCTGGGACAGATCCTACGAGCAGTACTTC. Translating it yields CASSWDRSYEQYF.

The chain uses TRBV6-1 and TRBJ2-3; TRBD2 agrees at 12 bases. J was trimmed by 6 bases and V by 2 bases; bases with no gene match: 6. Germline V gives CDR1 MNHNS, CDR2 SASEGT. The CDR3 is made up of 16 amino acids. For the CDR3, the DNA is TGTGCCAGCAGTGAACTAGCGGGAGGGCTCCCGGATACGCAGTATTTT. This gives the protein CASSELAGGLPDTQYF.

This chain connects TRBV18 to TRBJ1-6; 9 bases are shared with TRBD1. Looked up from germline, CDR1 is KGHSH and CDR2 is LQKENI. J was trimmed by 5 bases and V by 2 bases; bases with no gene match: 7. There are 17 residues in the CDR3. The CDR3 region is CASSPGPTGGDNSPLHF. As DNA, the CDR3 is TGTGCCAGCTCACCAGGTCCGACAGGGGGGGATAATTCACCCCTCCACTTT. Supplemented by reference TRBV18 and TRBJ1-6, the full variable domain reads NAGVMQNPRHLVRRRGQEARLRCSPMKGHSHVYWYRQLPEEGLKFMVYLQKENIIDESGMPKERFSAEFPKEGPSILRIQQVVRGDSAAYFCASSPGPTGGDNSPLHFGNGTRLTVT.

The rearrangement uses TRBV24-1 and TRBJ2-1; D unclear. CDR3 length equals 14 residues. Trimming left V 6 bases short and J 4 bases short, with 12 bases between. The germline gives CDR1 KGHDR, CDR2 SFDVKD. The CDR3 region has the DNA TGTGCCACCAGTCCTACTACGTCGTACAATGAGCAGTTCTTC. As protein: CATSPTTSYNEQFF.

This chain joins TRBV24-1 and TRBJ2-2, with a weak D call TRBD2 (6 bases). CDR3 size: 13 residues. Trimming left V 7 bases short and J 3 bases short, with 8 bases between. The germline gives CDR1 KGHDR, CDR2 SFDVKD. The CDR3 reads CATRDYYTGELFF. In nucleotides, the CDR3 is TGTGCCACCAGGGACTATTACACCGGGGAGCTGTTTTTT.

The J gene is TRBJ2-7, the V gene TRBV18; 10 positions match TRBD2. CDR3 size: 16 residues. The trim removed 3 bases at V and 3 bases at J, leaving 8 bases unmatched. Germline CDR1 reads KGHSH; CDR2 reads LQKENI. This CDR3 reads CASSPLAGAADYEQYF. In DNA form, the CDR3 reads TGTGCCAGCTCACCCCTAGCGGGAGCCGCGGACTACGAGCAGTACTTC.

J is TRBJ1-1 and V is TRBV3-1 (or the pseudogene TRBV3-2); the D is unclear. With 4 bases removed from V and 3 bases from J, the gap between germline ends came to 9 bases. Germline CDR1 and CDR2: LGHDT and YNNKEL (reference sequence). The CDR3 is 13 residues long. CDR3 amino acids: CASSPYKYTEAFF. The CDR3 coding sequence is TGTGCCAGCAGCCCGTACAAATACACTGAAGCTTTCTTT.

The chain uses TRBV9 and TRBJ1-3, with a tentative D call TRBD1 (5 bases). This CDR3 comprises 15 residues. Per the germline V gene, CDR1 is SGDLS and CDR2 is YYNGEE. V was shortened by 1 base and J by 1 base, with 9 bases between the two germline ends. DNA for the CDR3: TGTGCCAGCAGCGTACAGGGAGGGTCTGGAAACACCATATATTTT. Residues: CASSVQGGSGNTIYF.

The CDR3 is CASRSGGRAINTEAFF. The CDR3 nucleotides are TGTGCAAGTCGCTCAGGCGGGAGGGCGATAAACACTGAAGCTTTCTTT. The genes are TRBV12-2 and TRBJ1-1. TRBV12-2 is designated a pseudogene. The CDR3 runs to 16 residues.

This rearrangement joins TRBV4-1 to TRBJ1-1; D is uncertain. V was clipped by 1 base and J by 0 bases, with 12 bases between them. Germline lookup yields CDR1 MGHRA and CDR2 YSYEKL. CDR3 length: 16 amino acids. CDR3 amino acids: CASSQGSQGMNTEAFF. CDR3 in DNA: TGCGCCAGCAGCCAAGGCTCCCAAGGTATGAACACTGAAGCTTTCTTT.

The rearrangement uses TRBV5-4 and TRBJ2-7, with 7 bases matching TRBD2. CDR3 length: 15 residues. V lost 4 bases to trimming and J lost 0 bases; unmatched junction nucleotides: 7. The germline gives CDR1 SGHNT, CDR2 YYREEE (reference sequence). CDR3 DNA: TGTGCCAGCAGCCCGACTAGCTTCAGCTCCTACGAGCAGTACTTC. Its translation is CASSPTSFSSYEQYF.

The CDR3 region has the DNA TGTGCCAGCAGCTTAACTGACGGGACAGCCACCTACGAGCAGTACTTC. It translates to CASSLTDGTATYEQYF. The gene calls are TRBV7-3 and TRBJ2-7; 7 bases agree with TRBD1. The V and J ends lost 0 bases and 2 bases, in that order; junction bases with no gene match: 7. The CDR3 loop spans 16 amino acids. From germline, CDR1 is SGHTA and CDR2 FQGTGA.

This sequence joins TRBV7-2 and TRBJ1-6; D is unresolved. This CDR3 contains 12 residues. Germline values: CDR1 SGHTA, CDR2 FQGNSA. V lost 9 bases and J lost 8, with 11 bases in between. CDR3: CASKWVDSPLHF. The CDR3 DNA reads as TGTGCCAGTAAATGGGTTGATTCACCCCTCCACTTT.

This sequence joins TRBV30 and TRBJ2-7, with a weak D call TRBD2 (5 bases). Germline V lookup: CDR1 GTSNPN, CDR2 SVGIG (reference sequence). This CDR3 is built from 13 residues. V was pared by 0 bases and J by 9 bases, with 15 bases between. In DNA, the CDR3 is TGTGCCTGGAGTGTAAGGTCAAACGAGGGGCAGTACTTC. It encodes CAWSVRSNEGQYF.

The chain carries TRBV11-2 and TRBJ1-6; a weak D match, TRBD1 (6 bases). This CDR3 spans 15 amino acids. Trimming shortened V by 1 base and J by 7 bases, and 11 bases separated the two germline ends. CDR1 and CDR2 (germline): SGHAT, FQNNGV. Written as DNA, the CDR3 is TGTGCCAGCAGCTTAGTGGGGGCGCGGAATTCACCCCTCCACTTT. Translation gives CASSLVGARNSPLHF.

The J gene is TRBJ1-4, the V gene TRBV2; TRBD1 might be the D (5 bases). The CDR3 has 14 residues. The V end lost 6 bases, the J end lost 5 bases, and 13 bases lay between the germline ends. Germline V CDR1 and CDR2: SNHLY, FYNNEI. CDR3 DNA sequence: TGTGCCAGCAGGACAGACCGCTACAATGAAAAACTGTTTTTT. This gives the protein CASRTDRYNEKLFF.

With respect to this clone: This sample includes further DNA sequences coding for the same CDR3. The CDR3 sequence: CASSLGLAGSTDTQYF. The CDR3 DNA sequence: TGCGCCAGCAGCTTGGGGCTAGCGGGGAGCACAGATACGCAGTATTTT. The V and J genes are TRBV5-1 and TRBJ2-3; 9 bases fit TRBD2. V trimming: 0 bases; J trimming: 0 bases; junction bases outside the gene matches: 2. Germline V gene lookup returns CDR1 SGHRS and CDR2 YFSETQ. The CDR3 consists of 16 residues.